The 11 T cell receptor beta chains given below trace back to one sample, sequenced in a study of control samples from healthy donors and cancer patients. Libraries were prepared by immunoSEQ multiplex PCR; TCRdb keeps only in-frame clonotypes and omits some of them. The top ten clones hold more than 5% of a sample with under 90,000 clones, around 92% of them seen once. Sequenced material: blood. The source of these receptors is a woman aged 60-75 years in good health.

The chain uses TRBV29-1 and TRBJ2-7, with a tentative D call TRBD1 (8 bases). This CDR3 region has 12 residues. The V end lost 6 bases, the J end lost 5 bases, and 14 bases lay between the germline ends. CDR1 and CDR2 (germline): SQVTM, ANQGSEA. CDR3 amino acids: CSVDRGGDEQYF. CDR3 bases: TGCAGCGTAGACAGGGGAGGGGACGAGCAGTACTTC.

J is TRBJ1-1 and V is TRBV7-9; a weak D match, TRBD1 (5 bases). V gave up 2 bases and J gave up 5 bases, with 15 bases separating them. The length of the CDR3 is 15 residues. Germline V gene sequence: CDR1 SEHNR, CDR2 FQNEAQ (reference sequence). The CDR3 nucleotides read TGTGCCAGCAGCTTAAGCTGGGGGGTAGGTACTGAAGCTTTCTTT. The encoded protein is CASSLSWGVGTEAFF.

Written as DNA, the CDR3 is TGTGCCAGCAGTCCCGCGGACAGGGGTGCTGAAAAACTGTTTTTT. This encodes CASSPADRGAEKLFF. This chain connects TRBV28 to TRBJ1-4, with 9 bases aligning to TRBD1. In germline, CDR1 is MDHEN, CDR2 SYDVKM. This CDR3 region has 15 residues. V gave up 5 bases and J gave up 7 bases; unmatched junction bases: 8.

J is TRBJ2-7 and V is TRBV5-6, with D tentatively TRBD2 (5 bases). The germline V and J ends were trimmed by 2 bases and 0 bases, with 15 bases remaining between them. Germline CDR1 SGHDT, CDR2 YYEEEE. The CDR3 consists of 16 residues. The CDR3 DNA reads TGTGCCAGCAGCTTTCTTTCCGGGGAAAGCTCCTACGAGCAGTACTTC. Translation gives CASSFLSGESSYEQYF.

The chain combines TRBV10-3 with TRBJ2-1; D may be TRBD2 (8 bases). V was cut by 4 bases and J by 8 bases, with 18 bases left in between. The germline CDR1 and CDR2 sequences are ENHRY and SYGVKD. The CDR3 consists of 15 residues. CDR3 sequence reads: CAISAAGGLGYEQFF. CDR3 DNA: TGTGCCATCAGTGCCGCAGGGGGACTAGGCTATGAGCAGTTCTTC.

The CDR3 sequence is CASSGRRVNTEAFF. CDR3 sequence (DNA): TGCGCCAGCAGTGGCCGCAGGGTCAACACTGAAGCTTTCTTT. V is TRBV10-2 and J is TRBJ1-1; D might be TRBD1 (5 bases). The CDR3 is 14 residues long. CDR1 is WSHSY and CDR2 is SAAADI in the germline V gene. Trimming stripped 4 bases from V and 2 bases from J, with 11 bases between.

This chain uses TRBV29-1 with TRBJ2-7, with 7 bases matching TRBD2. The trim removed 2 bases at V and 6 bases at J, leaving 4 bases unmatched. Germline loops: CDR1 SQVTM, CDR2 ANQGSEA. This CDR3 is 12 amino acids long. Here the CDR3 reads CSVELGRGEQYF. As DNA, the CDR3 is TGCAGCGTTGAACTGGGGAGGGGCGAGCAGTACTTC.

The DNA for the CDR3 is TGTGCCAGCTCACCGGGGAGTGGGGCCAACGTCCTGACTTTC. Translated: CASSPGSGANVLTF. The rearrangement uses TRBV18 and TRBJ2-6, with D maybe TRBD2 (5 bases). CDR3 length equals 14 residues. Germline V gene data show CDR1 as KGHSH and CDR2 as LQKENI. Trimming took 3 bases from V and 3 from J, leaving 6 bases between them.

The V gene is TRBV6-6, the J gene TRBJ2-5; 8 nucleotides line up with TRBD2. With V trimmed by 5 bases and J by 4 bases, 3 bases remained unmatched. CDR1 and CDR2 from the germline V gene are MNHNY and SVGAGI (reference sequence). The length of the CDR3 is 13 residues. In DNA form, the CDR3 reads TGTGCCAGCAGTCCGCTAGCGGGAGAGACCCAGTACTTC. This translates into CASSPLAGETQYF.

This clone was counted a single time. The V gene is TRBV9, the J gene TRBJ1-5, with a tentative D call TRBD1 (5 bases). The CDR3 has 16 amino acids. The V gene lost 0 bases and the J gene lost 4 bases, with 14 bases spanning the gap. Germline CDR1 reads SGDLS; CDR2 reads YYNGEE. The CDR3 DNA sequence: TGTGCCAGCAGCGTAGGGGGCGGGGGTCCGAATCAGCCCCAGCATTTT. It codes for CASSVGGGGPNQPQHF.

The chain joins TRBV19 to TRBJ1-5; D might be TRBD1 (5 bases). This CDR3 spans 15 amino acids. Trimming removed 4 bases from V and 1 base from J, with 11 bases in between. In germline, CDR1 is LNHDA, CDR2 SQIVND (reference sequence). CDR3 in DNA: TGTGCCAGTAGTAGGGGACGGATAAGCAATCAGCCCCAGCATTTT. Translated: CASSRGRISNQPQHF.